This record concerns one T cell receptor beta chain sequence. Combining a sample-barcoded 5' primer with a J-beta primer mix, a second PCR ran for about 7 to 12 cycles. TCRdb called the 5' RACE reads again in MiXCR, with one record for every CDR3 protein. The data hold hundreds of thousands of distinct CDR3 sequences, with approximately 25% observed a single time. The entry originates in a study of blood T cells in healthy people across ages. The V gene lost 5 bases and the J gene lost 1 base, with 4 bases spanning the gap. There are 12 residues in the CDR3. Germline CDR1 KGHDR, CDR2 SFDVKD. The sample was also linked to a second study, of T cells of mothers and their children. That investigation notes: Each child gave some 3 million TCR beta CDR3 reads (each mother, over 8.5 million). Thymic selection shapes TCR recombination output similarly in related and unrelated pairs.

The TCR originated in a boy aged 5-17 years in good health. The sequenced material came from blood. The chain combines TRBV24-1 with TRBJ1-1; D gene unclear. The CDR3 DNA reads TGTGCCACCAGTGGTGGGAACACTGAAGCTTTCTTT. Translating it yields CATSGGNTEAFF.